The clone carrying this T cell receptor beta chain was detected a few times. Its antigen is unidentified. An end of the junction does not agree with germline; a read error may underlie this. The source of the sample is a study of T cell repertoires in ileal Crohn's disease. CDR1 and CDR2 (germline): SSHAT, FNYEAQ (reference sequence). The CDR3 has 15 amino acids. Per sample, roughly 0.45 micrograms of biopsy DNA were TCRB immunosequenced. Repertoires were generated with immunoSEQ multiplex PCR, while TCRdb's copy carries only in-frame clones and drops some. The table records around 15,000 clones, 65% to 85% of them present only once. Study conclusions and caveats: Sorted CD8 T cells held more high-frequency clones than CD4.

Material for sequencing was ileal tissue. The receptor was derived from an adult with Crohn's disease. The rearrangement links TRBV7-7 to TRBJ2-5; TRBD1 agrees at 8 bases. This CDR3 reads CASSLTWDRQETQYF. CDR3 in DNA: TGTGCTAGCAGCTTGACCTGGGACAGGCAAGAGACCCAGTACTTC. Variable domain in full (rest from reference TRBV7-7 and TRBJ2-5): GAGVSQSPRYKVTKRGQDVTLRCDPISSHATLYWYQQALGQGPEFLTYFNYEAQPDKSGLPSDRFSAERPEGSISTLTIQRTEQRDSAMYRCASSLTWDRQETQYFGPGTRLLVL.